Presented here are 14 T cell receptor beta chains from one specimen sequenced in a study of long-term antiretroviral therapy in people with HIV. Version v3.0 of the immunoSEQ assay ran at survey level. Sequencing was performed with immunoSEQ multiplex PCR; in TCRdb, only in-frame clones are kept and a portion is missing. In the table there are some 27,000 clones, 85% to 95% of which are singletons. Sequenced here: unsorted PBMCs, sampled about 6.5 years after starting antiretroviral therapy. The origin of the receptors is a woman aged 40 to 49 with HIV.

The chain couples TRBV9 to TRBJ2-3; D call uncertain. Germline V CDR1 and CDR2: SGDLS, YYNGEE. Trimming pared 4 bases from V and 0 bases from J, leaving 12 bases between. This CDR3 is built from 15 residues. In DNA, the CDR3 is TGTGCCAGCAGCTCAGTAGAGAGAAGCACAGATACGCAGTATTTT. Translated: CASSSVERSTDTQYF.

This chain joins TRBV2 and TRBJ2-1; 9 bases are shared with TRBD1. V lost 5 bases to trimming and J lost 7 bases; unmatched junction nucleotides: 6. Germline-derived CDR1 and CDR2 are SNHLY and FYNNEI. The CDR3 has 14 amino acids. The CDR3 sequence: CASSRTGEGNEQFF. Written as DNA, the CDR3 is TGTGCCAGCAGTCGGACAGGGGAGGGGAATGAGCAGTTCTTC.

The chain links TRBV2 to TRBJ2-5; D might be TRBD2 (6 bases). The CDR3 contains 13 residues. Trimming shortened V by 10 bases and J by 4 bases, and 16 bases separated the two germline ends. CDR1 is SNHLY and CDR2 is FYNNEI in the germline V gene. CDR3 nucleotides: TGTGCCACCTCCTTGGGAGGTCCAGAGACCCAGTACTTC. The encoded protein is CATSLGGPETQYF.

The J gene is TRBJ1-1, the V gene TRBV5-5, with no clear D. The CDR3 runs 13 residues. Germline V gene data show CDR1 as SGHKS and CDR2 as YYEKEE (reference sequence). Trimming left V 0 bases short and J 3 bases short, with 6 bases between. CDR3 DNA sequence: TGTGCCAGCAGCTTGGTCCTGGACACTGAAGCTTTCTTT. It yields the protein CASSLVLDTEAFF.

J is TRBJ2-7 and V is TRBV18; D possibly uses TRBD1 or TRBD2 (5 bases each). There are 12 residues in the CDR3. V was clipped by 2 bases and J by 13 bases, with 15 bases between them. CDR1 is KGHSH, CDR2 LQKENI, per germline. CDR3 amino acids: CASSPGEGESYF. CDR3 nucleotides: TGTGCCAGCTCACCAGGAGAAGGGGAGTCATACTTC.

The chain has TRBV11-1 and TRBJ1-1; a possible D gene is TRBD1 (6 bases). Per the germline V gene, CDR1 is SGHAT and CDR2 is FQDESV (reference sequence). V was clipped by 8 bases and J by 4 bases, with 11 bases between them. The CDR3 consists of 12 residues. The DNA of the CDR3 is TGTGCCAGCTCGGGGGCCGGCACTGAAGCTTTCTTT. Its translation: CASSGAGTEAFF.

The V call is TRBV10-3, the J call TRBJ2-2; a weak D match, TRBD2 (7 bases). V was trimmed by 10 bases and J by 1 base, leaving 13 bases between them. CDR3 size: 14 residues. Germline V CDR1 and CDR2: ENHRY, SYGVKD. The CDR3 loop reads CATRGGRNTGELFF. CDR3 DNA sequence: TGTGCCACCCGCGGGGGCCGGAACACCGGGGAGCTGTTTTTT.

The gene calls are TRBV5-1 and TRBJ1-2; 8 positions match TRBD1. Germline V CDR1 and CDR2: SGHRS, YFSETQ. V dropped 3 bases and J dropped 7; count of bases not matched to a gene: 17. The CDR3 is 17 amino acids. This chain's CDR3 is CASSSTDRAGPAGGYTF. The CDR3 DNA reads as TGCGCCAGCAGCTCTACGGACAGGGCAGGCCCAGCAGGTGGCTACACCTTC.

V and J are TRBV7-2 and TRBJ1-2; a possible D gene is TRBD1 (5 bases). V lost 0 bases and J 8 bases, leaving 19 bases between the germline ends. The CDR3 contains 16 residues. Germline-derived CDR1 and CDR2 are SGHTA and FQGNSA. In nucleotides, the CDR3 is TGTGCCAGCAGCTTAGCGCTCGGGGACTTGGCCTGGGGCTACACCTTC. Translating gives CASSLALGDLAWGYTF.

This chain joins TRBV7-9 and TRBJ1-5; TRBD1 aligns across 7 bases. This CDR3 is built from 13 residues. Trimming cost V 5 bases and J 7 bases; bases outside gene matches: 5. Germline CDR1 reads SEHNR; CDR2 reads FQNEAQ (reference sequence). This CDR3 is CASSPTGRQPQHF. For the CDR3, the DNA is TGTGCCAGCAGCCCGACAGGGAGACAGCCCCAGCATTTT.

The gene calls are TRBV4-3 and TRBJ2-1; D unresolved. CDR1 and CDR2 (germline): LGHNA, YSLEER. The CDR3 loop spans 16 amino acids. The V end was cut by 0 bases, the J end by 0 bases, with 9 bases between. The CDR3 DNA sequence: TGCGCCAGCAGCCAAGAACCGGATAGCTCCTACAATGAGCAGTTCTTC. Translating it yields CASSQEPDSSYNEQFF.

V and J are TRBV7-2 and TRBJ2-5; 15 bases are shared with TRBD2. V shed 6 bases and J 3 bases; nucleotides not matched to a gene: 2. The CDR3 length is 15 residues. From germline, CDR1 is SGHTA and CDR2 FQGNSA. The CDR3 region has the DNA TGTGCCAGCAGTTGGACTAGCGGGGGGGAAGAGACCCAGTACTTC. The encoded protein is CASSWTSGGEETQYF.

CDR3 DNA: TGTGCCAGCACCCGGCCTGGCTACACCTTC. It codes for CASTRPGYTF. This chain joins TRBV6-1 and TRBJ1-2; no clear D. CDR1 is MNHNS and CDR2 is SASEGT in the germline V gene. The CDR3 length is 10 residues. The V gene lost 7 bases and the J gene lost 7 bases, with 7 bases spanning the gap.

The rearrangement uses TRBV4-3 and TRBJ1-4; D remains unclear. The CDR3 totals 17 residues. Trimming cost V 0 bases and J 1 base, with 12 bases left between them. Per germline, CDR1 LGHNA and CDR2 YSLEER. The CDR3 nucleotides read TGCGCCAGCAGCCAAGATCGGCCGGGCCGAACTAATGAAAAACTGTTTTTT. Its translation: CASSQDRPGRTNEKLFF.